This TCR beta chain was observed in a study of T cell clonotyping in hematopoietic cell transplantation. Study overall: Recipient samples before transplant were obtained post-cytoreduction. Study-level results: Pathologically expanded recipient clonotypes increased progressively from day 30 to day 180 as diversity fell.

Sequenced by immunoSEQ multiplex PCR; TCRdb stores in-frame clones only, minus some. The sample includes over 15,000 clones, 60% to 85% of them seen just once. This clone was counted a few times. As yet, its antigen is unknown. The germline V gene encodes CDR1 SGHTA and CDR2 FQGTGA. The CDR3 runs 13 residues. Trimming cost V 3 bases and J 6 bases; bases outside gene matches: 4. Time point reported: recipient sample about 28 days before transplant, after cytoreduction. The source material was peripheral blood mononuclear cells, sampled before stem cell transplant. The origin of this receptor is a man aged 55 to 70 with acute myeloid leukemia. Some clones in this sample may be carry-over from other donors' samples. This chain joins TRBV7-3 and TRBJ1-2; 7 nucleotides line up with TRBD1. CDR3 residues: CASSFGTEHGYTF. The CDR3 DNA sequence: TGTGCCAGCAGCTTCGGGACAGAGCATGGCTACACCTTC.